This TCR beta chain was retrieved from a study of CD8+ T cells in alopecia areata. Study as a whole: Each day, treated patients took oral tofacitinib twice, at 5 to 10 mg per dose. General study points: Mice showed TCR sharing more clearly than patients did, possibly owing to HLA.

With respect to this clone: What it binds is unknown.

TCR sequencing used cDNA made by reverse transcription of extracted RNA. Assay: immunoSEQ multiplex PCR; the TCRdb copy retains only in-frame clones and omits some. The sample has some 200,000 clones; approximately 59% are singletons. Looked up from germline, CDR1 is MNHEY and CDR2 is SMNVEV (reference sequence). Losses at the gene ends were 2 bases for V and 4 bases for J; bases not matched to a gene: 9. This CDR3 has 16 residues. The rearrangement uses TRBV27 and TRBJ2-5; 8 bases are shared with TRBD2. This material consisted of CD4+ T cells sorted from blood, taken at week 0. The sequence derives from a human donor with alopecia areata. This CDR3 reads CASSLRPSGYSETQYF. The DNA of the CDR3 is TGTGCCAGCAGTTTACGGCCTAGCGGGTATTCAGAGACCCAGTACTTC.